Presented here are 15 T cell receptor beta chains from one specimen sequenced in a study of blood T cell repertoires in COVID-19. Only in-frame clones appear in the TCRdb table, and some are missing; sequencing was by immunoSEQ multiplex PCR. Among roughly 120,000 clones listed, approximately 90% were seen once. Sequencing was carried out using peripheral blood. Every receptor here comes from a human donor with active COVID-19. The donor label of this sample is uncertain.

The count of this clone is one. CDR3 DNA sequence: TGTGCCAGCAGCTTAGGTGGGCGCGCCAATGAGCAGTTCTTC. Protein product: CASSLGGRANEQFF. This chain links TRBV11-3 with TRBJ2-1; D unclear. Trimming removed 1 base at V and 6 bases at J, with 10 bases between. The CDR3 has 14 residues. CDR1 is SGHNT and CDR2 is YENEEA in the germline V gene. Using reference TRBV11-3 and TRBJ2-1 for the parts outside the CDR3, the full variable domain is EAGVVQSPRYKIIEKKQPVAFWCNPISGHNTLYWYLQNLGQGPELLIRYENEEAVDDSQLPKDRFSAERLKGVDSTLKIQPAELGDSAVYLCASSLGGRANEQFFGPGTRLTVL.

The chain joins TRBV9 to TRBJ2-1; 10 bases match TRBD2. The CDR3 spans 17 residues. The germline gives CDR1 SGDLS, CDR2 YYNGEE. J lost 0 bases, V lost 0 bases, and 3 bases had no gene match. The CDR3 sequence: CASSVAGTSVSYNEQFF. CDR3 sequence (DNA): TGTGCCAGCAGCGTAGCCGGGACTAGCGTCTCCTACAATGAGCAGTTCTTC.

This sequence joins TRBV6-5 and TRBJ1-5; maybe TRBD1 (5 bases). The CDR3 is 13 residues long. Between the trimmed V and J ends, which lost 8 bases and 5 bases, there was a span of 13 bases. Looked up from germline, CDR1 is MNHEY and CDR2 is SVGAGI. CDR3 amino acids: CASGLGVDQPQHF. The CDR3 DNA reads as TGTGCCAGCGGGCTAGGGGTTGATCAGCCCCAGCATTTT.

This clone was found a few times. The chain has TRBV7-2 and TRBJ1-1, with D possibly matching TRBD1 (6 bases). Per the germline V gene, CDR1 is SGHTA and CDR2 is FQGNSA. This CDR3 contains 13 residues. The germline V and J ends were trimmed by 5 bases and 1 base, with 8 bases remaining between them. CDR3 in DNA: TGTGCCAGCAGCCAGGGGCGGAACACTGAAGCTTTCTTT. It is translated as CASSQGRNTEAFF.

The chain has TRBV7-8 and TRBJ2-7; tentatively, D is TRBD1 (6 bases). Germline assignment: CDR1 SGHVS and CDR2 FQNEAQ. The CDR3 covers 14 residues. The V end lost 3 bases, the J end lost 2 bases, and 11 bases lay between the germline ends. CDR3 DNA sequence: TGTGCCAGCAGCTTGAACAGGGTAACCTACGAGCAGTACTTC. Protein sequence: CASSLNRVTYEQYF.

The chain uses TRBV27 and TRBJ2-3, with 7 bases identical to TRBD1. The V and J ends lost 6 bases and 0 bases, in that order; junction bases with no gene match: 3. The germline gives CDR1 MNHEY, CDR2 SMNVEV (reference sequence). The CDR3 runs 14 residues. The DNA for the CDR3 is TGTGCCAGCAGAGACAGGGATAGCACAGATACGCAGTATTTT. Amino acids: CASRDRDSTDTQYF.

The chain has TRBV5-5 and TRBJ1-1; D might be TRBD1 (6 bases). Trimming shortened V by 4 bases and J by 0 bases, and 10 bases separated the two germline ends. The CDR3 consists of 14 residues. In germline, CDR1 is SGHKS, CDR2 YYEKEE (reference sequence). The CDR3 here is CASSPRTVNTEAFF. The DNA for the CDR3 is TGTGCCAGCAGCCCCCGGACAGTGAACACTGAAGCTTTCTTT.

The rearrangement uses TRBV5-1 and TRBJ1-4; tentative D call: TRBD1 (6 bases). Looked up from germline, CDR1 is SGHRS and CDR2 is YFSETQ. The CDR3 contains 15 residues. V lost 4 bases, J lost 3 bases, and 13 bases lay in between. CDR3 DNA: TGCGCCAGCAGCCCACAGGGATCGTCTAATGAAAAACTGTTTTTT. This encodes CASSPQGSSNEKLFF.

On this clone: The same CDR3 can be traced to other DNA sequences in this sample. The chain combines TRBV6-4 with TRBJ2-1; 11 bases align to TRBD2. This CDR3 region has 15 residues. Germline-derived CDR1 and CDR2 are MRHNA and SNTAGT. With 0 bases clipped from V and 7 bases from J, the junction kept 2 bases outside the gene matches. The CDR3 sequence is CASSDSSGGANEQFF. CDR3 nucleotides: TGTGCCAGCAGTGACTCTAGCGGGGGGGCAAATGAGCAGTTCTTC.

J is TRBJ1-1 and V is TRBV10-3; D gene ambiguous. With 3 bases removed from V and 1 base from J, the gap between germline ends came to 9 bases. Germline V CDR1 and CDR2: ENHRY, SYGVKD. This CDR3 contains 14 residues. This CDR3 is CAISDEETNTEAFF. The CDR3, as DNA: TGTGCCATCAGTGATGAGGAGACGAACACTGAAGCTTTCTTT.

This clone was detected only once. This chain links TRBV4-1 with TRBJ2-7; 11 bases agree with TRBD2. V gave up 2 bases and J gave up 0 bases; unmatched junction bases: 12. Per the germline V gene, CDR1 is MGHRA and CDR2 is YSYEKL. The CDR3 is 19 amino acids. The CDR3 DNA sequence: TGCGCCAGCAGCCAAACCCACAGGGGACTAGCGGCCAGCTCCTACGAGCAGTACTTC. Encoded protein: CASSQTHRGLAASSYEQYF.

The genes are TRBV2 and TRBJ2-4; D perhaps matches TRBD1 (6 bases). The V and J ends lost 6 bases and 0 bases respectively, with 12 bases between them. The CDR3 has 15 residues. CDR1 is SNHLY and CDR2 is FYNNEI in the germline V gene. CDR3 nucleotide sequence: TGTGCCAGCAGAGAACAGGGTCTAGCCAAAAACATTCAGTACTTC. Amino acids: CASREQGLAKNIQYF.

The J gene is TRBJ1-1, the V gene TRBV19; 9 positions agree with TRBD1. Germline lookup yields CDR1 LNHDA and CDR2 SQIVND (reference sequence). Germline trimming cut 6 bases from V and 0 bases from J; bases unmatched to any gene: 2. The CDR3 contains 14 residues. CDR3 DNA: TGTGCCAGTAGCCACAGGGGGCTGAACACTGAAGCTTTCTTT. This codes for CASSHRGLNTEAFF.

The CDR3 DNA is TGTGCCAGCAGCGCCGAGCGGGGGGGCCCCGGGGAGCTGTTTTTT. Protein: CASSAERGGPGELFF. The rearrangement links TRBV9 to TRBJ2-2, with 10 bases identical to TRBD2. Trimming took 3 bases from V and 6 from J; bases not matched to a gene: 5. The CDR3 contains 15 residues. Germline CDR1 SGDLS, CDR2 YYNGEE.

The V gene is TRBV11-3, the J gene TRBJ2-1; 7 bases are shared with TRBD2. After removal of 3 bases from V and 9 bases from J, the junction contained 5 bases not matched to a gene. Germline CDR1 SGHNT, CDR2 YENEEA. The CDR3 runs 13 residues. The CDR3 DNA reads as TGTGCCAGCAGCTTTACTAGCGTCGGTGAGCAGTTCTTC. Its translation is CASSFTSVGEQFF.